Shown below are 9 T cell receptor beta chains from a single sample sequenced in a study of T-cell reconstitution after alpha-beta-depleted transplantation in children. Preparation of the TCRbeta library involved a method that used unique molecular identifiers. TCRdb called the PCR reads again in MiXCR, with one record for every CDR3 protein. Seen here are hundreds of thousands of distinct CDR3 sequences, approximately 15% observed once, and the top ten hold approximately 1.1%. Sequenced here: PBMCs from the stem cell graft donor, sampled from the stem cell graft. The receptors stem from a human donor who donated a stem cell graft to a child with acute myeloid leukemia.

The CDR3: CASSRGSNRGEQFF. DNA of the CDR3: TGCGCCAGCAGTCGGGGCTCCAACCGGGGTGAGCAGTTCTTC. The chain has TRBV4-3 and TRBJ2-1; D may be TRBD1 or TRBD2 (5 bases each). Deletions cut 6 bases from V and 9 bases from J, with 18 bases between. The germline V gene has CDR1 LGHNA and CDR2 YSLEER. The CDR3 runs 14 residues.

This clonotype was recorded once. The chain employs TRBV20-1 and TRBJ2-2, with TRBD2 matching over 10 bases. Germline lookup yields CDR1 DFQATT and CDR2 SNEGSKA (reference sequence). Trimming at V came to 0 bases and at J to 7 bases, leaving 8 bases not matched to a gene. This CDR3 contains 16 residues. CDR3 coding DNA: TGCAGTGCTAGAGATTGGAGCGGGACTAGCGTCGGGGAGCTGTTTTTT. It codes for CSARDWSGTSVGELFF.

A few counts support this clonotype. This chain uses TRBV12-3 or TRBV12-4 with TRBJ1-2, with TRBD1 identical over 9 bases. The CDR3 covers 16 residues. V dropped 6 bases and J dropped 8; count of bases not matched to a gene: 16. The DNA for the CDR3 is TGTGCCAGCAGCCTCAGGACAGGGGTGATTTCTGCCGGCTACACCTTC. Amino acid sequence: CASSLRTGVISAGYTF.

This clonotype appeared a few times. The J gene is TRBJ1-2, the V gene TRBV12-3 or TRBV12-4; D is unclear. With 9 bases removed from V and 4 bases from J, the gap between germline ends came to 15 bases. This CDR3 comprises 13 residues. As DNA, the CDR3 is TGTGCCAGACTCCCGAAGGGAATCTATGGCTACACCTTC. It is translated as CARLPKGIYGYTF.

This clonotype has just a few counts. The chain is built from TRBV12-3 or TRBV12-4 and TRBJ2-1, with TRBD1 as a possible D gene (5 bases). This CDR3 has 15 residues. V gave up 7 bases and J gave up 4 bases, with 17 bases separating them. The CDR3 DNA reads TGTGCCAGCACCCCTGGGGCAGTTTTTTACAATGAGCAGTTCTTC. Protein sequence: CASTPGAVFYNEQFF.

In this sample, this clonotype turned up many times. The CDR3 is CSAQDRGSWNQPQHF. The CDR3 DNA reads TGCAGTGCCCAAGACAGGGGGAGTTGGAATCAGCCCCAGCATTTT. The chain combines TRBV20-1 with TRBJ1-5, with 9 bases identical to TRBD1. V was pared by 6 bases and J by 4 bases, with 10 bases of the junction left unmatched. This CDR3 region has 15 residues. Per the germline V gene, CDR1 is DFQATT and CDR2 is SNEGSKA (reference sequence).

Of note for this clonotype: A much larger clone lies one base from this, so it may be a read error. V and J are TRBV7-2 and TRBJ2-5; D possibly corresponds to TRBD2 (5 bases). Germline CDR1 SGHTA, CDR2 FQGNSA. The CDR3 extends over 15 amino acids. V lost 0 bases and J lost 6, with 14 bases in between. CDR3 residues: CASSLAVTSRKTQYF. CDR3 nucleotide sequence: TGTGCCAGCAGCTTAGCAGTTACTAGTCGGAAGACCCAGTACTTC. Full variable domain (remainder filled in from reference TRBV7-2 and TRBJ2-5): GAGVSQSPSNKVTEKGKDVELRCDPISGHTALYWYRQSLGQGLEFLIYFQGNSAPDKSGLPSDRFSAERTGGSVSTLTIQRTQQEDSAVYLCASSLAVTSRKTQYFGPGTRLLVL.

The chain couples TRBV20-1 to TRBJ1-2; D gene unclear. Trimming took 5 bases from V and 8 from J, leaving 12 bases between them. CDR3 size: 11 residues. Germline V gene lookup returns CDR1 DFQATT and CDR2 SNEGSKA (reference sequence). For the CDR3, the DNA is TGCAGTGCTGATGGGTGGCCCGGCTACACCTTC. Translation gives CSADGWPGYTF.

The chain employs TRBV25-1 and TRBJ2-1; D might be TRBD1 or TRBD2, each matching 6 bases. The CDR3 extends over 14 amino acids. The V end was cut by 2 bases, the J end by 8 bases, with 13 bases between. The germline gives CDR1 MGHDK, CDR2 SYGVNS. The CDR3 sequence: CASSEDWGAYEQFF. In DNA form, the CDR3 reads TGTGCCAGCAGTGAAGATTGGGGGGCGTATGAGCAGTTCTTC.